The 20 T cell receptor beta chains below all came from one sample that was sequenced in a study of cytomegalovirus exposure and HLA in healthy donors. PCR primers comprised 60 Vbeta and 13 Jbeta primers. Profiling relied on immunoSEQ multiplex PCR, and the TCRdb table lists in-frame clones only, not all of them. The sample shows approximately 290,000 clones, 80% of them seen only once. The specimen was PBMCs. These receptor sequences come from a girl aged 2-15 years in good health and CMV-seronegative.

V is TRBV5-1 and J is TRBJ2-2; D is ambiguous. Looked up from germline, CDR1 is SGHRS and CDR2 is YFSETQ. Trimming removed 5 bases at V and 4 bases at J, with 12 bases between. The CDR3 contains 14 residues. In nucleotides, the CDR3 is TGCGCCAGCAGGCCCCCAGGTAGCACCGGGGAGCTGTTTTTT. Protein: CASRPPGSTGELFF.

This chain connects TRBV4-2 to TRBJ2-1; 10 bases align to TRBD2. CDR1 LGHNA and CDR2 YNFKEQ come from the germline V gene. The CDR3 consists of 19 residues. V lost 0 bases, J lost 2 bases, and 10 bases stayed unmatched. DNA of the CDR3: TGTGCCAGCAGCCAAGATGGTAGCGGGAGGATTTCCGCCTACAATGAGCAGTTCTTC. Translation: CASSQDGSGRISAYNEQFF.

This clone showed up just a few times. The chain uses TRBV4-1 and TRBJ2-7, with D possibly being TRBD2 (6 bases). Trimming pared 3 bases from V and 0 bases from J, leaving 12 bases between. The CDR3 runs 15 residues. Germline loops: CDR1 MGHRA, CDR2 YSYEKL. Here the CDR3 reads CASSHGTSSSYEQYF. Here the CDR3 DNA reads TGCGCCAGCAGCCACGGGACTTCGAGCTCCTACGAGCAGTACTTC.

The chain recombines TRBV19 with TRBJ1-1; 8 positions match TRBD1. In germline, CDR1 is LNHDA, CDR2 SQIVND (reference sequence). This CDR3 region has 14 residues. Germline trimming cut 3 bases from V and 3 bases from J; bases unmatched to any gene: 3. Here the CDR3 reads CASSIWTGHTEAFF. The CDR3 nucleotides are TGTGCCAGTAGTATCTGGACAGGGCACACTGAAGCTTTCTTT.

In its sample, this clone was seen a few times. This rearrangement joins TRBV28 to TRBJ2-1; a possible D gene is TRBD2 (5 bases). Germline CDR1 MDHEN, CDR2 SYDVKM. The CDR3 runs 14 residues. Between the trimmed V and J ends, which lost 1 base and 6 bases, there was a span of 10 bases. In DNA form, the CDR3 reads TGTGCCAGCAGTTTATTGGCTAGCTCCAATGAGCAGTTCTTC. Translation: CASSLLASSNEQFF.

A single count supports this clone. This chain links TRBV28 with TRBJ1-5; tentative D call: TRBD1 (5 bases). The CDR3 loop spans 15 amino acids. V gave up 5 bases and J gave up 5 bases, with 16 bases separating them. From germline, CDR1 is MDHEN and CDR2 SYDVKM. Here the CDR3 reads CASSVTKGIHQPQHF. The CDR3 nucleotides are TGTGCCAGCAGTGTGACAAAGGGGATACATCAGCCCCAGCATTTT.

CDR3 region: CASSESPNAFNEQFF. Written as DNA, the CDR3 is TGCGCCAGCAGTGAGTCCCCTAATGCGTTCAATGAGCAGTTCTTC. This sequence joins TRBV10-1 and TRBJ2-1; D unresolved. CDR1 is WNHNN and CDR2 is SYGVQD in the germline V gene (reference sequence). The V end lost 0 bases, the J end lost 6 bases, and 12 bases lay between the germline ends. This CDR3 spans 15 amino acids.

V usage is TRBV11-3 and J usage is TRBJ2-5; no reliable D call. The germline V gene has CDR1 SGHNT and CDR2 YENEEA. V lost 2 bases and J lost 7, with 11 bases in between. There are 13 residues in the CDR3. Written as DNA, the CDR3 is TGTGCCAGCAGCTTAACTTTATCCGGGACCCAGTACTTC. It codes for CASSLTLSGTQYF.

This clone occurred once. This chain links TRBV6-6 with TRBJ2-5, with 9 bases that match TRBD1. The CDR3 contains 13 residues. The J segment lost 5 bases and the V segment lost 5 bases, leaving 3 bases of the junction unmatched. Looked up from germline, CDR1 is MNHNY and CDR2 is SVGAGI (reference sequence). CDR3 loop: CASSRTGAETQYF. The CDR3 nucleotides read TGTGCCAGCAGTCGGACAGGGGCCGAGACCCAGTACTTC.

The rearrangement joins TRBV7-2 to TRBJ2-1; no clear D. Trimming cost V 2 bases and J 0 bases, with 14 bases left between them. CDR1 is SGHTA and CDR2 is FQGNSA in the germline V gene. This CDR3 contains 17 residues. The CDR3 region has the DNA TGTGCCAGCAGCTTAAATCGCGCGGTAGGCTCCTACAATGAGCAGTTCTTC. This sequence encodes CASSLNRAVGSYNEQFF.

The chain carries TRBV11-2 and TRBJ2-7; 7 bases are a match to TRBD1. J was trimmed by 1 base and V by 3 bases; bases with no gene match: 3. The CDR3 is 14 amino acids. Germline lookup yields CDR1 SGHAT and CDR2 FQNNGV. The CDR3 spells CASSFGDRSYEQYF. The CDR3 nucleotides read TGTGCCAGCAGCTTTGGGGACAGATCCTACGAGCAGTACTTC. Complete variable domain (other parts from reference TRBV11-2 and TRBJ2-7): EAGVAQSPRYKIIEKRQSVAFWCNPISGHATLYWYQQILGQGPKLLIQFQNNGVVDDSQLPKDRFSAERLKGVDSTLKIQPAKLEDSAVYLCASSFGDRSYEQYFGPGTRLTVT.

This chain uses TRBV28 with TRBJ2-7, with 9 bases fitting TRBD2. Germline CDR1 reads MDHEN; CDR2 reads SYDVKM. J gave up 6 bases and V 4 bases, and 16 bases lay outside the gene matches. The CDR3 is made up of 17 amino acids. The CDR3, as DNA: TGTGCCAGCAGTTCGTTCCCCTTTAGCGGGAGTCCGGCCGAGCAGTACTTC. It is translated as CASSSFPFSGSPAEQYF.

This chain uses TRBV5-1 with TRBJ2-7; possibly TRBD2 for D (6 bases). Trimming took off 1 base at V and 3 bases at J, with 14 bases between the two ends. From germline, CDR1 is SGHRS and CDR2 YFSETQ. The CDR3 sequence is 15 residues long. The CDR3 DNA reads TGCGCCAGCAGCTTGTTGGCGGGGACCCACTACGAGCAGTACTTC. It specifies CASSLLAGTHYEQYF.

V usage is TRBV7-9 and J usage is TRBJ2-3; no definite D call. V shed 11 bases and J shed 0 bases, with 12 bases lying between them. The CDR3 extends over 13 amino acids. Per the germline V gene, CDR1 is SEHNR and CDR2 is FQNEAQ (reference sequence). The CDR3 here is CAVGGLSTDTQYF. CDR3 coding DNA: TGTGCCGTCGGCGGCCTTAGCACAGATACGCAGTATTTT.

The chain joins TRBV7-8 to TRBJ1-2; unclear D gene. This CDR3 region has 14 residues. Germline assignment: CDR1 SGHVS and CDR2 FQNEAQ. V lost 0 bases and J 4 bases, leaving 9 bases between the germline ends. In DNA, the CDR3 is TGTGCCAGCAGCTTAGCGAGTACAGTCTATGGCTACACCTTC. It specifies CASSLASTVYGYTF. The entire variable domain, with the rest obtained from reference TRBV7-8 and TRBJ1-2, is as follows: GAGVSQSPRYKVAKRGQDVALRCDPISGHVSLFWYQQALGQGPEFLTYFQNEAQLDKSGLPSDRFFAERPEGSVSTLKIQRTQQEDSAVYLCASSLASTVYGYTFGSGTRLTVV.

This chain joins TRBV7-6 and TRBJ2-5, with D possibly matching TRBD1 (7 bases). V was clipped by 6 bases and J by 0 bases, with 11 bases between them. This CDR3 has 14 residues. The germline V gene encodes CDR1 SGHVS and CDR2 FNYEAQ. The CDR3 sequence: CASRAGQNQETQYF. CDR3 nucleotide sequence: TGTGCCAGCAGGGCGGGACAGAACCAAGAGACCCAGTACTTC.

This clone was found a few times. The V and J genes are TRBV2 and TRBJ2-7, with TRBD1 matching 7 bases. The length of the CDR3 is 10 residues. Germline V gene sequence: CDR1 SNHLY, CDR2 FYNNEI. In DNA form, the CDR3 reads TGTGCCAGCAGAACCGGGACAGCCCGGGTC. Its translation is CASRTGTARV.

CDR3: CAWNTAGISYEQYF. As DNA, the CDR3 is TGTGCCTGGAACACCGCGGGGATCTCCTACGAGCAGTACTTC. The chain recombines TRBV30 with TRBJ2-7; a possible D gene is TRBD2 (6 bases). Per germline, CDR1 GTSNPN and CDR2 SVGIG (reference sequence). The CDR3 length is 14 residues. V was pared by 4 bases and J by 0 bases, with 13 bases between.

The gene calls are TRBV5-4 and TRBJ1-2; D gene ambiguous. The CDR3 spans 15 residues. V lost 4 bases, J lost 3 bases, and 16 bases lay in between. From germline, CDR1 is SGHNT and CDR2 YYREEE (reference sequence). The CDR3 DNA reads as TGTGCCAGCAGCGCTCGAGCTTTCACTTACTATGGCTACACCTTC. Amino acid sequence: CASSARAFTYYGYTF.

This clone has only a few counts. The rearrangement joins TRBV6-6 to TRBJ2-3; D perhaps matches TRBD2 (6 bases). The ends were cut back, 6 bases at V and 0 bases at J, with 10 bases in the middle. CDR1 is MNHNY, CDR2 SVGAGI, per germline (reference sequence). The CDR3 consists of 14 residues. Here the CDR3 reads CASRLSGSTDTQYF. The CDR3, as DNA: TGTGCCAGCAGGTTAAGCGGGAGCACAGATACGCAGTATTTT.